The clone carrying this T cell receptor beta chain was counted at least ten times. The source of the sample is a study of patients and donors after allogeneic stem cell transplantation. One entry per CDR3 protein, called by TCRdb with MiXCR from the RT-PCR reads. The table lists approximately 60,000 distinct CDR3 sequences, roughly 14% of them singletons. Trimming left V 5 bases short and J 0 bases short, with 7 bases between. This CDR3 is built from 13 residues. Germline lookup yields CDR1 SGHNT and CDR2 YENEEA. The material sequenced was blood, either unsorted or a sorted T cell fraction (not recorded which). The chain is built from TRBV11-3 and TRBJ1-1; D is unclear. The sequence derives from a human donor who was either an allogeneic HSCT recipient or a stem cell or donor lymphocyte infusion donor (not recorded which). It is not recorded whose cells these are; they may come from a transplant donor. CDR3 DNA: TGTGCCAGCAGCCCACGCATGAACACTGAAGCTTTCTTT. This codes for CASSPRMNTEAFF.